The following is a T cell receptor (beta chain) sequence with its context. What it binds is unknown. CD45RO-negative, CCR7-selected cells formed the naive CD8 fraction, which excluded terminally differentiated effector memory CD45RA+ cells. Only Caucasian adults living in Nashville, Tennessee served as donors. The data stem from a study of shared clonotypes between healthy human individuals. Whole-study results and caveats: Approximately 4.6% of naive CD4 clonotypes were shared across four donors.

Trimming removed 5 bases from V and 14 bases from J, with 13 bases in between. There are 11 residues in the CDR3. Looked up from germline, CDR1 is MDHEN and CDR2 is SYDVKM. Running of the assay took place at deep level. TCRdb's copy holds only in-frame clones and misses some; the assay was immunoSEQ multiplex PCR. The sample consists of 760,000 or so clones, around 96% of them appearing once. Sequenced input: naive CD8+ T cells sorted from blood. This TCR derives from a man aged 25 to 40 in good health. The rearrangement links TRBV28 to TRBJ2-1; no clear D gene. CDR3 DNA: TGTGCCAGCAGTAGGGTATACCATAAGTTCTTC. Amino acid sequence: CASSRVYHKFF.